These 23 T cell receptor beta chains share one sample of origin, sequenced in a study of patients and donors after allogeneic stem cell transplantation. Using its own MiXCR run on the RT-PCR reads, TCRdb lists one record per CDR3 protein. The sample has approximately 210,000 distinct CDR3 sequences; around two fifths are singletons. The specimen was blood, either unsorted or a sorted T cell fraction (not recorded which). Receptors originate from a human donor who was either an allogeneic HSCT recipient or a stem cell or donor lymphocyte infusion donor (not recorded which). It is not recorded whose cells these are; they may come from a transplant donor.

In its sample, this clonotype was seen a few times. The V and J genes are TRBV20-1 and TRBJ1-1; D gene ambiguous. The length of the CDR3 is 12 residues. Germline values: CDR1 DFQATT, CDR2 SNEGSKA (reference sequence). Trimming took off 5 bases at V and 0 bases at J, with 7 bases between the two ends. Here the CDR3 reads CSASDVNTEAFF. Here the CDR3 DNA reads TGCAGTGCTTCAGACGTGAACACTGAAGCTTTCTTT.

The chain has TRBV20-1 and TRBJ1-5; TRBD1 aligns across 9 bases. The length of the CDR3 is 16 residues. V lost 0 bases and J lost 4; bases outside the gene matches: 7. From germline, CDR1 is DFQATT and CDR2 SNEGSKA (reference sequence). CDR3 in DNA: TGCAGTGCTAGAGATGACAGGGGGAGTTGGAATCAGCCCCAGCATTTT. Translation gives CSARDDRGSWNQPQHF.

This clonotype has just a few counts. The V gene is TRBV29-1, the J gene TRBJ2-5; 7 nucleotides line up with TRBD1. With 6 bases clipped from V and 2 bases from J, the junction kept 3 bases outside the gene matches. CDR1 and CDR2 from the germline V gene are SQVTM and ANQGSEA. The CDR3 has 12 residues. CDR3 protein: CSVRGRQETQYF. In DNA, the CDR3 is TGCAGCGTCAGGGGGAGACAAGAGACCCAGTACTTC.

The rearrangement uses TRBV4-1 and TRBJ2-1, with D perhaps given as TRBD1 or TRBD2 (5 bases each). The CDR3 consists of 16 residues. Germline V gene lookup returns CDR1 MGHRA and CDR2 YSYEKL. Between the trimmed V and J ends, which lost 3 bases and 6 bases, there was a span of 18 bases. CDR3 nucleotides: TGCGCCAGCAGCCATCTCATGGGGGAGTATGGCAATGAGCAGTTCTTC. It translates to CASSHLMGEYGNEQFF.

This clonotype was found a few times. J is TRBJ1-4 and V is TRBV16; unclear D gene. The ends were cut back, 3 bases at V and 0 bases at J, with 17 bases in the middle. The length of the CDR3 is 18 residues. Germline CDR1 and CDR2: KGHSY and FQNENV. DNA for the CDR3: TGTGCCAGCAGCCACCCGGGAGAGTATTACTCAACTAATGAAAAACTGTTTTTT. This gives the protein CASSHPGEYYSTNEKLFF.

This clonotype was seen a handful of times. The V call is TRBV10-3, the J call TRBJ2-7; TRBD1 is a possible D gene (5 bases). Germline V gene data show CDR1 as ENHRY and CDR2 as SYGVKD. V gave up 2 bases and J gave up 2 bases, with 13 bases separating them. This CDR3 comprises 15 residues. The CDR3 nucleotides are TGTGCCATCAGTGAGAGGGTAGGGGTCCCCTACGAGCAGTACTTC. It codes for CAISERVGVPYEQYF.

The CDR3 reads CSVEGTNNEQFF. DNA for the CDR3: TGCAGCGTTGAAGGTACAAACAATGAGCAGTTCTTC. The rearrangement joins TRBV29-1 to TRBJ2-1; no firm D call. V dropped 1 base and J dropped 5 bases, with 6 bases sitting between them. The germline gives CDR1 SQVTM, CDR2 ANQGSEA. The CDR3 is 12 amino acids.

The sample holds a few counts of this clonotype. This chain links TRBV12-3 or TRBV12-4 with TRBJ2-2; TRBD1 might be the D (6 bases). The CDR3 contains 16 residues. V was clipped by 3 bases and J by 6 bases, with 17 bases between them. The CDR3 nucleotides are TGTGCCAGCAGTTTGTTTGGGGACAAACAACCCGGGGAGCTGTTTTTT. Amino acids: CASSLFGDKQPGELFF.

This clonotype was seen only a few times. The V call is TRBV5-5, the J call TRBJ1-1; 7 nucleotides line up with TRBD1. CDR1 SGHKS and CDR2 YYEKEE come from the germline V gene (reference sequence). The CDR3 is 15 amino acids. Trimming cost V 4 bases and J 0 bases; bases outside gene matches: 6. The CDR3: CASSTWDRLNTEAFF. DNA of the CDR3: TGTGCCAGCAGCACCTGGGACAGACTGAACACTGAAGCTTTCTTT.

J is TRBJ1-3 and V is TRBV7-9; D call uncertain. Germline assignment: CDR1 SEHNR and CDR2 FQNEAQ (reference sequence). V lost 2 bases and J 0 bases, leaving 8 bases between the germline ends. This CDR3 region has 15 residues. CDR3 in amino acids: CASSLTRGSGNTIYF. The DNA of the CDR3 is TGTGCCAGCAGCTTAACGCGAGGCTCTGGAAACACCATATATTTT.

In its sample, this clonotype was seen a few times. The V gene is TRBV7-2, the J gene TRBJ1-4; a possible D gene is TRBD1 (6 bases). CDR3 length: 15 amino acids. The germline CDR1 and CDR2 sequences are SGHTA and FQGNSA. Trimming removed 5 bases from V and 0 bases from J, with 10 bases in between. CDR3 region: CASSVEGATNEKLFF. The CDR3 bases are TGTGCCAGCAGCGTAGAGGGGGCAACTAATGAAAAACTGTTTTTT.

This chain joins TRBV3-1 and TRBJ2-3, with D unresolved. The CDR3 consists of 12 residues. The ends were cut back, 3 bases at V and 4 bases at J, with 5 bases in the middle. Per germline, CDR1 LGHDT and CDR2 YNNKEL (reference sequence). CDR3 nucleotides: TGTGCCAGCAGCCACTTAGCAGATACGCAGTATTTT. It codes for CASSHLADTQYF.

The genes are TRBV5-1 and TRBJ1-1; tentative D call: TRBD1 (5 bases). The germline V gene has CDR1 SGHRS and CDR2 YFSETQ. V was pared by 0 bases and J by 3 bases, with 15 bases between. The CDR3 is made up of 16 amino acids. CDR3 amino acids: CASSLEPGSRDTEAFF. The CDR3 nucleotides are TGCGCCAGCAGCTTGGAACCAGGGTCTAGAGACACTGAAGCTTTCTTT.

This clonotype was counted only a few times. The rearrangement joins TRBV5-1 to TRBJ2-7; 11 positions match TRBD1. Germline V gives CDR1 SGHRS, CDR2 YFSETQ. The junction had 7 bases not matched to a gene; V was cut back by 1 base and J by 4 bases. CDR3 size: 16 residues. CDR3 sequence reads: CASSLRSGTGGYEQYF. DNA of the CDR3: TGCGCCAGCAGCTTGCGATCCGGGACAGGGGGATACGAGCAGTACTTC. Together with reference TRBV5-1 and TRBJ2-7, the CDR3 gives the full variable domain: KAGVTQTPRYLIKTRGQQVTLSCSPISGHRSVSWYQQTPGQGLQFLFEYFSETQRNKGNFPGRFSGRQFSNSRSEMNVSTLELGDSALYLCASSLRSGTGGYEQYFGPGTRLTVT.

The CDR3 region has the DNA TGTGCCAGCAGTTTTGACAGGGCCTACGAGCAGTACTTC. Residues: CASSFDRAYEQYF. The chain joins TRBV12-3 or TRBV12-4 to TRBJ2-7, with 7 bases matching TRBD1. There are 13 residues in the CDR3. With 3 bases clipped from V and 2 bases from J, the junction kept 1 base outside the gene matches.

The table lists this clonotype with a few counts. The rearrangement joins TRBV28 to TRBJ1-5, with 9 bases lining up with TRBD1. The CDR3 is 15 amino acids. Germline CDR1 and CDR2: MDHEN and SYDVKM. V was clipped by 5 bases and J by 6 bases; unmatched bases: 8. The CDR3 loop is CASSPTTGGGQPQHF. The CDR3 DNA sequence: TGTGCCAGCAGTCCGACGACAGGGGGAGGTCAGCCCCAGCATTTT.

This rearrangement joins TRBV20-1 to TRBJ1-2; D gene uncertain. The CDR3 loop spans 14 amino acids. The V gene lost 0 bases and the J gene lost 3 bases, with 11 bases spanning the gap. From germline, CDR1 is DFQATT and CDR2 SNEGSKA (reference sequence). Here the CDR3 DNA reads TGCAGTGCTAGAGAGGCTGGGCAGGACTATGGCTACACCTTC. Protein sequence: CSAREAGQDYGYTF.

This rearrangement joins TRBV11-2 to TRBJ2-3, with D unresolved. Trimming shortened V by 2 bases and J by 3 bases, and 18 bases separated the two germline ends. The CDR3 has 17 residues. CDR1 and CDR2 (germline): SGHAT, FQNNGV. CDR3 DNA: TGTGCCAGCAGCTTAAGCCGCATGGGTGGATTAACAGATACGCAGTATTTT. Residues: CASSLSRMGGLTDTQYF.

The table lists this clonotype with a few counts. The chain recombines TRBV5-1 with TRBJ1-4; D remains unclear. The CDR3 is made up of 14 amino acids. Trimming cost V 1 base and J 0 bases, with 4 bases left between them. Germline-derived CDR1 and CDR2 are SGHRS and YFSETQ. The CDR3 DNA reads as TGCGCCAGCAGCTTGACGTCAACTAATGAAAAACTGTTTTTT. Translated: CASSLTSTNEKLFF.

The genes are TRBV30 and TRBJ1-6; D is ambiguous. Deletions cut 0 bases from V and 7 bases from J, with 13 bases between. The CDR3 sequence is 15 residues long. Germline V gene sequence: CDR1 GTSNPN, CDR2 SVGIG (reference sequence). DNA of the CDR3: TGTGCCTGGAGTGTTCGTGGGCGTCACAATTCACCCCTCCACTTT. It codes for CAWSVRGRHNSPLHF.

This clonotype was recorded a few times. CDR3 DNA sequence: TGTGCCAGCAGTCCCCAGGGGCCTTCCTACAATGAGCAGTTCTTC. Residues: CASSPQGPSYNEQFF. This chain uses TRBV27 with TRBJ2-1; D perhaps matches TRBD1 (6 bases). V gave up 5 bases and J gave up 1 base, with 12 bases separating them. There are 15 residues in the CDR3. The germline V gene encodes CDR1 MNHEY and CDR2 SMNVEV (reference sequence).

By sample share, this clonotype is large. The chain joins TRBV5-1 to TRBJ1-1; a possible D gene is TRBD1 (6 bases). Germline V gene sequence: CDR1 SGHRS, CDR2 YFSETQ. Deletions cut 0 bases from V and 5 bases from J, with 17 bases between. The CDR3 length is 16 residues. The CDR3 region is CASSLGQGGFKTEAFF. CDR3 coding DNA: TGCGCCAGCAGCTTGGGCCAAGGGGGGTTTAAAACTGAAGCTTTCTTT.

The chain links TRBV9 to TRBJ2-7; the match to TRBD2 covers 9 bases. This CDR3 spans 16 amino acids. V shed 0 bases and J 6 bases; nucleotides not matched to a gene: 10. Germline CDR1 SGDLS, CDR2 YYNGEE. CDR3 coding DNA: TGTGCCAGCAGCGTAGATCCGCTAGCGGGATATCTCGAGCAGTACTTC. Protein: CASSVDPLAGYLEQYF.